This T cell receptor (beta chain) was sequenced during a study of blood T cell repertoires in COVID-19. Study-level information: Acute and convalescent COVID-19 specimens originated in the United States, Italy and Spain.

Participants spanned ages about 18 to 95 years and resided in around 25 US areas. Libraries were prepared by immunoSEQ multiplex PCR; TCRdb keeps only in-frame clonotypes and omits some of them. The sample shows approximately 220,000 clones, approximately 89% of them seen only once. Germline V gene sequence: CDR1 SGDLS, CDR2 YYNGEE. The CDR3 sequence is 14 residues long. With 3 bases clipped from V and 5 bases from J, the junction kept 8 bases outside the gene matches. The sequenced material came from PBMCs or T cells enriched from blood (not recorded which). The clonotype comes from a woman aged 30 to 39 with acute COVID-19. The gene calls are TRBV9 and TRBJ2-7; 7 nucleotides agree with TRBD2. Here the CDR3 DNA reads TGTGCCAGCAGCGCAAGGACTAGAGAAGACGAGCAGTACTTC. Translating it yields CASSARTREDEQYF.